Detailed here is one T cell receptor (beta chain). These data originate in a study of blood T cell repertoires in COVID-19. Study details: The United States, Italy and Spain provided the acute and convalescent COVID-19 samples. The analysed material was cDNA or gDNA that came from T cells, B-cell-depleted T cells, or PBMCs.

Assay: immunoSEQ multiplex PCR; the TCRdb copy retains only in-frame clones and omits some. The data contain around 500,000 clones, approximately 85% of them seen just once; the ten biggest clones take up roughly 3.2%. The V and J ends lost 2 bases and 2 bases respectively, with 6 bases between them. CDR1 is GTSNPN, CDR2 SVGIG, per germline (reference sequence). The CDR3 is made up of 12 amino acids. The clonotype comes from a human donor in a cohort sampled during active COVID-19. The sample consisted of peripheral blood. J is TRBJ1-2 and V is TRBV30, with D hard to call. The CDR3 bases are TGTGCCTGGAGTCCGGAGAACTATGGCTACACCTTC. The encoded protein is CAWSPENYGYTF.